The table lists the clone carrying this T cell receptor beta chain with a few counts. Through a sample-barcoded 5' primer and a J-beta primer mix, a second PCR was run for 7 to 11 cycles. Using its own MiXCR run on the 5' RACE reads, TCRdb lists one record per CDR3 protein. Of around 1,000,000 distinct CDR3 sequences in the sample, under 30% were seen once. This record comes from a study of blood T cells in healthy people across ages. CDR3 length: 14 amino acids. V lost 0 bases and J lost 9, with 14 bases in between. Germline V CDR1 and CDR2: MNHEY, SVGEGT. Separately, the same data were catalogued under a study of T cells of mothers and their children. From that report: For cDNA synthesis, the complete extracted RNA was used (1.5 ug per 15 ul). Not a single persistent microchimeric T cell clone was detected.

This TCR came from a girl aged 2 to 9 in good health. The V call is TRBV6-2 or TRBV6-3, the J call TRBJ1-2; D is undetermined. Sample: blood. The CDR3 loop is CASSYSRGEDRYTF. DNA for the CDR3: TGTGCCAGCAGTTACTCACGGGGAGAGGATCGCTACACCTTC.